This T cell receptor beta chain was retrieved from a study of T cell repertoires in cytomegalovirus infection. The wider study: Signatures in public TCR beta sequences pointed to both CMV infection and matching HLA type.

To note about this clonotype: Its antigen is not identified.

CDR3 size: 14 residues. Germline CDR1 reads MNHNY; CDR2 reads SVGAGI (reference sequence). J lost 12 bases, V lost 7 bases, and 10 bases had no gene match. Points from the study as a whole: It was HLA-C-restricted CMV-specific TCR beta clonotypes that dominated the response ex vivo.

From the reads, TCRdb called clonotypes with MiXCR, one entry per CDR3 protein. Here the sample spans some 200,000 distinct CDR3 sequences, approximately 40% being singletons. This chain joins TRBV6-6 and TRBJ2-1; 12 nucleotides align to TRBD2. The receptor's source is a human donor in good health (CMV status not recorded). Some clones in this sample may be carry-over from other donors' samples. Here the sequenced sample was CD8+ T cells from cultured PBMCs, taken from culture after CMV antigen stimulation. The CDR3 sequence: CASTQPPSGGGQFF. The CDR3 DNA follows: TGTGCCAGCACCCAACCCCCTAGCGGGGGGGGGCAGTTCTTC.